This passage covers 26 T cell receptor beta chains from one sample sequenced in a study of T cell responses to AZD1222 COVID-19 vaccine (dated by TCRdb to the early 2020s). Receptors were amplified or captured by the immunoSEQ multiplex PCR assay. What TCRdb holds here is the immuneACCESS table cut down to in-frame rearrangements. Part of the clones is not present; checked against another copy, under half of the missing clones reflect an unresolved V gene, and the others are unexplained. This sample comprises roughly 100,000 clones, roughly 90% of them detected only once. The ten largest clonotypes hold about a quarter of the sample. The label giving this sample's time point can be read as: baseline before first vaccination. The sample consisted of peripheral blood, taken on day 0 of AZD1222 vaccination. The receptor source for this set is an adult in good health.

The V and J genes are TRBV4-3 and TRBJ2-7, with 9 bases that match TRBD2. V lost 0 bases to trimming and J lost 3 bases; unmatched junction nucleotides: 3. CDR1 is LGHNA, CDR2 YSLEER, per germline. The length of the CDR3 is 15 residues. CDR3 nucleotides: TGCGCCAGCAGCCAAGATCCAGCGGGGGGCTACGAGCAGTACTTC. Translation gives CASSQDPAGGYEQYF.

The gene calls are TRBV7-2 and TRBJ1-3; D gene ambiguous. Germline-derived CDR1 and CDR2 are SGHTA and FQGNSA. Trimming shortened V by 2 bases and J by 4 bases, and 18 bases separated the two germline ends. The CDR3 runs to 17 residues. In DNA, the CDR3 is TGTGCCAGCAGCTTATACTCCGGGAGCAGCGCCGGAAACACCATATATTTT. This sequence encodes CASSLYSGSSAGNTIYF.

This chain links TRBV7-2 with TRBJ2-7; D tentatively fits TRBD1 or TRBD2 (6 bases each). The CDR3 sequence is 13 residues long. Germline CDR1 and CDR2: SGHTA and FQGNSA. V lost 5 bases and J 3 bases, leaving 11 bases between the germline ends. This chain's CDR3 is CASSRGDIYEQYF. CDR3 in DNA: TGTGCCAGCAGCCGCGGGGACATCTACGAGCAGTACTTC.

The J gene is TRBJ2-1, the V gene TRBV28, with 12 bases identical to TRBD2. The CDR3 is 17 residues long. CDR1 and CDR2 (germline): MDHEN, SYDVKM. J lost 8 bases, V lost 3 bases, and 11 bases had no gene match. The chain's CDR3 is CASSFGLAGGPVDEQFF. In DNA, the CDR3 is TGTGCCAGCAGTTTCGGGCTAGCGGGAGGGCCGGTAGATGAGCAGTTCTTC.

This chain uses TRBV7-2 with TRBJ2-7; the D is unclear. The CDR3 spans 13 residues. Germline V CDR1 and CDR2: SGHTA, FQGNSA. V was shortened by 0 bases and J by 5 bases, with 8 bases between the two germline ends. CDR3 amino acids: CASSLALGNEQYF. The CDR3 region has the DNA TGTGCCAGCAGCTTAGCCCTAGGGAACGAGCAGTACTTC.

The chain couples TRBV4-3 to TRBJ2-6; 12 positions agree with TRBD1. Germline CDR1 is LGHNA and CDR2 is YSLEER. Losses at the gene ends were 6 bases for V and 4 bases for J; bases not matched to a gene: 13. This CDR3 is built from 19 residues. CDR3 coding DNA: TGCGCCAGCAGGGAGGGGGGACAGGGGGCTTTCTCAGGGGCCAACGTCCTGACTTTC. Amino acids: CASREGGQGAFSGANVLTF.

The V gene is TRBV7-2, the J gene TRBJ2-7, with D possibly being TRBD2 (7 bases). The CDR3 extends over 16 amino acids. Germline V CDR1 and CDR2: SGHTA, FQGNSA. V shed 4 bases and J shed 2 bases, with 18 bases lying between them. CDR3 coding DNA: TGTGCCAGCAGCTACGGAGGGGGGGCTTCCCCCTACGAGCAGTACTTC. Encoded protein: CASSYGGGASPYEQYF.

In its sample, this clone was seen once. The V gene is TRBV7-9, the J gene TRBJ1-5; D is unclear. This CDR3 is 13 amino acids long. The germline V gene encodes CDR1 SEHNR and CDR2 FQNEAQ (reference sequence). The ends were cut back, 1 base at V and 1 base at J, with 2 bases in the middle. The CDR3 protein is CASSLDSNQPQHF. The CDR3 DNA sequence: TGTGCCAGCAGCTTAGACAGCAATCAGCCCCAGCATTTT.

The chain carries TRBV15 and TRBJ1-2; 7 bases fit TRBD1. This CDR3 comprises 15 residues. The junction had 4 bases not matched to a gene; V was cut back by 0 bases and J by 3 bases. Germline CDR1 LNHNV, CDR2 YYDKDF (reference sequence). This CDR3 reads CATSRDRQGDYGYTF. CDR3 coding DNA: TGTGCCACCAGCAGAGACCGACAGGGCGACTATGGCTACACCTTC.

V gene TRBV6-5 combines with J gene TRBJ1-1, with 8 bases lining up with TRBD1. After removal of 4 bases from V and 2 bases from J, the junction contained 6 bases not matched to a gene. The CDR3 totals 15 residues. CDR1 MNHEY and CDR2 SVGAGI come from the germline V gene. The CDR3 region has the DNA TGTGCCAGCAGTTCTAGGACAGGGCCAAACACTGAAGCTTTCTTT. This encodes CASSSRTGPNTEAFF.

For the CDR3, the DNA is TGTGCCAGCAGCCAAGATCGGGGGAGGGGTACAGATACGCAGTATTTT. This sequence encodes CASSQDRGRGTDTQYF. This chain connects TRBV14 to TRBJ2-3, with 7 bases fitting TRBD2. This CDR3 contains 16 residues. Germline lookup yields CDR1 SGHDN and CDR2 FVKESK. V lost 0 bases to trimming and J lost 3 bases; unmatched junction nucleotides: 6. Using reference TRBV14 and TRBJ2-3 for the parts outside the CDR3, the full variable domain is EAGVTQFPSHSVIEKGQTVTLRCDPISGHDNLYWYRRVMGKEIKFLLHFVKESKQDESGMPNNRFLAERTGGTYSTLKVQPAELEDSGVYFCASSQDRGRGTDTQYFGPGTRLTVL.

The chain uses TRBV20-1 and TRBJ2-1; D is uncertain. V gave up 3 bases and J gave up 6 bases, with 9 bases separating them. Germline V gene sequence: CDR1 DFQATT, CDR2 SNEGSKA (reference sequence). This CDR3 spans 12 amino acids. This CDR3 reads CSASGPVNEQFF. The CDR3 nucleotides read TGCAGTGCTAGTGGACCTGTCAATGAGCAGTTCTTC.

This clone was counted between two and nine times. The rearrangement uses TRBV18 and TRBJ2-7, with a tentative D call TRBD1 (5 bases). Germline CDR1 is KGHSH and CDR2 is LQKENI. The V end was cut by 2 bases, the J end by 5 bases, with 10 bases between. This CDR3 has 13 residues. CDR3 sequence (DNA): TGTGCCAGCTCACCATCAGGGCAGAACGAGCAGTACTTC. Translation: CASSPSGQNEQYF.

V is TRBV9 and J is TRBJ1-2, with TRBD1 as a possible D gene (5 bases). Between the trimmed V and J ends, which lost 4 bases and 6 bases, there was a span of 25 bases. The CDR3 has 17 residues. Germline CDR1 and CDR2: SGDLS and YYNGEE. The CDR3 here is CASSPSALTDDGDGYTF. The CDR3 DNA sequence: TGTGCCAGCAGCCCCAGCGCATTGACAGATGATGGGGATGGCTACACCTTC.

This rearrangement joins TRBV9 to TRBJ2-1; 7 bases are shared with TRBD2. The CDR3 runs 14 residues. Trimming removed 4 bases from V and 10 bases from J; junction bases left unmatched: 11. Germline values: CDR1 SGDLS, CDR2 YYNGEE. The CDR3 DNA follows: TGTGCCAGCAGCCTTAGCGGGCCCGTGAACGAGCAGTTCTTC. It specifies CASSLSGPVNEQFF. The full variable domain, with the rest looked up from reference TRBV9 and TRBJ2-1, is DSGVTQTPKHLITATGQRVTLRCSPRSGDLSVYWYQQSLDQGLQFLIQYYNGEERAKGNILERFSAQQFPDLHSELNLSSLELGDSALYFCASSLSGPVNEQFFGPGTRLTVL.

This chain connects TRBV4-3 to TRBJ2-5; no clear D. V was cut by 0 bases and J by 5 bases, with 13 bases left in between. CDR3 length: 15 amino acids. Germline V gives CDR1 LGHNA, CDR2 YSLEER. CDR3 amino acids: CASSQDGLGRETQYF. The CDR3 DNA reads TGCGCCAGCAGCCAAGATGGGCTGGGTAGGGAGACCCAGTACTTC.

This clone was detected only once. This chain joins TRBV7-2 and TRBJ1-2; weak D call: TRBD1 (6 bases). Germline V gene sequence: CDR1 SGHTA, CDR2 FQGNSA. The CDR3 totals 16 residues. With 4 bases removed from V and 4 bases from J, the gap between germline ends came to 19 bases. CDR3 DNA: TGTGCCAGCAGCTCCCTGATGACAGGCCTCCCCTATGGCTACACCTTC. It translates to CASSSLMTGLPYGYTF.

V is TRBV4-3 and J is TRBJ2-7, with TRBD1 identical over 7 bases. CDR1 and CDR2 (germline): LGHNA, YSLEER. The ends lost 3 bases at V and 4 bases at J; junction bases unmatched: 9. This CDR3 is built from 15 residues. The CDR3: CASSQGRQGFYEQYF. DNA of the CDR3: TGCGCCAGCAGCCAGGGCAGACAGGGCTTTTACGAGCAGTACTTC.

V usage is TRBV7-9 and J usage is TRBJ1-2; D is possibly TRBD1 (5 bases). Per germline, CDR1 SEHNR and CDR2 FQNEAQ (reference sequence). Trimming stripped 4 bases from V and 1 base from J, with 10 bases between. The CDR3 extends over 14 amino acids. Here the CDR3 DNA reads TGTGCCAGCAGCTCACTCGGGGGTAACTATGGCTACACCTTC. Protein: CASSSLGGNYGYTF.

The gene calls are TRBV6-5 and TRBJ2-3; weak D call: TRBD2 (6 bases). CDR1 and CDR2 from the germline V gene are MNHEY and SVGAGI. The CDR3 runs to 16 residues. The V and J ends lost 2 bases and 0 bases respectively, with 12 bases between them. DNA of the CDR3: TGTGCCAGCAGTTACAAGATAGGGAGGAGCACAGATACGCAGTATTTT. This gives the protein CASSYKIGRSTDTQYF.

This clone has a single count. The chain is built from TRBV28 and TRBJ2-1; 10 nucleotides match TRBD2. Germline CDR1 MDHEN, CDR2 SYDVKM. The junction had 13 bases not matched to a gene; V was cut back by 7 bases and J by 7 bases. There are 16 residues in the CDR3. CDR3 sequence (DNA): TGTGCCAGCACCGCCGCAGCGGGAGGGCGGAGTAATGAGCAGTTCTTC. Translation gives CASTAAAGGRSNEQFF.

This chain connects TRBV29-1 to TRBJ2-5; no firm D call. CDR3 length: 13 residues. The ends were cut back, 1 base at V and 7 bases at J, with 13 bases in the middle. Germline assignment: CDR1 SQVTM and CDR2 ANQGSEA. The CDR3 spells CSVEGVSTGTQYF. CDR3 nucleotide sequence: TGCAGCGTTGAAGGGGTCTCGACCGGGACCCAGTACTTC.

CDR3 coding DNA: TGCGCCAGCAGCGTAGGACGGACGTATAATTCACCCCTCCACTTT. Translation: CASSVGRTYNSPLHF. The chain combines TRBV5-1 with TRBJ1-6; D not certain. Germline V gene data show CDR1 as SGHRS and CDR2 as YFSETQ. The CDR3 is 15 residues long. V was shortened by 4 bases and J by 4 bases, with 12 bases between the two germline ends.

The chain joins TRBV9 to TRBJ2-5; D is perhaps TRBD1 or TRBD2 (5 bases each). This CDR3 is 13 amino acids long. The germline V gene has CDR1 SGDLS and CDR2 YYNGEE. V dropped 2 bases and J dropped 5 bases, with 10 bases sitting between them. The CDR3 reads CASSVGTLETQYF. CDR3 nucleotides: TGTGCCAGCAGCGTTGGGACGTTGGAGACCCAGTACTTC.

The V call is TRBV19, the J call TRBJ2-3; weak D call: TRBD2 (5 bases). V lost 1 base and J lost 3, with 11 bases in between. This CDR3 region has 15 residues. CDR1 and CDR2 from the germline V gene are LNHDA and SQIVND (reference sequence). The CDR3 sequence: CASSIGGPGTDTQYF. CDR3 bases: TGTGCCAGTAGTATAGGGGGTCCGGGAACAGATACGCAGTATTTT.

The chain couples TRBV6-4 to TRBJ2-7; perhaps TRBD2 as D (5 bases). V lost 5 bases to trimming and J lost 6 bases, with 32 bases between them. The length of the CDR3 is 19 residues. Germline loops: CDR1 MRHNA, CDR2 SNTAGT. CDR3 sequence (DNA): TGTGCCAGCAGTTCAGCTCGAGGGCGACCTCCTACTCCCCGTGGCGAGCAGTACTTC. The encoded protein is CASSSARGRPPTPRGEQYF.